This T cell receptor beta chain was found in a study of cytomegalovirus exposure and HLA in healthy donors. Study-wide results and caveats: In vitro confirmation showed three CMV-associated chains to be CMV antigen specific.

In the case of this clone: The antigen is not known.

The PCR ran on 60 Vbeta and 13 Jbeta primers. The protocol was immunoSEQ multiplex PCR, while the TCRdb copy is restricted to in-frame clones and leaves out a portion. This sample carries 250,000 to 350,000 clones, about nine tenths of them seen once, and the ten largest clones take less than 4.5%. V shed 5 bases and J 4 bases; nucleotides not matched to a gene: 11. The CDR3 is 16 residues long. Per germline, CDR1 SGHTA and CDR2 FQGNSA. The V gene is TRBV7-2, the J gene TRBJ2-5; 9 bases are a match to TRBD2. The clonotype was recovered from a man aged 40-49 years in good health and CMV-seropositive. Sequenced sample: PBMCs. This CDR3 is CASSPLSGSVGETQYF. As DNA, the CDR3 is TGTGCCAGCAGCCCGCTTAGCGGGAGCGTAGGAGAGACCCAGTACTTC.